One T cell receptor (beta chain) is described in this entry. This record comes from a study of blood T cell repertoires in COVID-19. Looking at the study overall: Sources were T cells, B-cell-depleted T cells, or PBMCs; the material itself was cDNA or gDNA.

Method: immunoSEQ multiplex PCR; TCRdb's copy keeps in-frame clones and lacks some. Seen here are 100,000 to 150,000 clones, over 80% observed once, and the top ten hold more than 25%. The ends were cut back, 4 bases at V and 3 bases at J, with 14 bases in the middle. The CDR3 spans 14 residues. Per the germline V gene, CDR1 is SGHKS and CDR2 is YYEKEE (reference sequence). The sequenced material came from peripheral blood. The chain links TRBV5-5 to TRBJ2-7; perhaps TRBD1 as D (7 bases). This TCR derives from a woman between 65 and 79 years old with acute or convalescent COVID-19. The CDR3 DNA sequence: TGTGCCAGCAGCGGGAGGACAGGAGTCTACGAGCAGTACTTC. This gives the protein CASSGRTGVYEQYF. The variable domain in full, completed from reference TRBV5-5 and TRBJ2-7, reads DAGVTQSPTHLIKTRGQQVTLRCSPISGHKSVSWYQQVLGQGPQFIFQYYEKEERGRGNFPDRFSARQFPNYSSELNVNALLLGDSALYLCASSGRTGVYEQYFGPGTRLTVT.